The next 30 T cell receptor beta chains were all read from a single sample in a study of early T cells in non-severe SARS-CoV-2 infection. One entry per CDR3 protein, called by TCRdb with MiXCR from the 5' RACE reads. The data show under 45,000 distinct CDR3 sequences, roughly 5.7% seen once. Sequencing used whole blood, obtained at baseline. These receptors all come from an adult who was a healthcare worker with PCR-confirmed SARS-CoV-2 infection or an uninfected control (not recorded which).

In this sample, this clonotype turned up many times. V and J are TRBV11-2 and TRBJ2-6; tentative D call: TRBD2 (7 bases). The V end was cut by 5 bases, the J end by 0 bases, with 17 bases between. CDR3 length equals 18 residues. Germline CDR1 reads SGHAT; CDR2 reads FQNNGV. The chain's CDR3 is CASSPRGGRFSGANVLTF. The CDR3 region has the DNA TGTGCCAGCAGCCCAAGGGGGGGACGGTTCTCTGGGGCCAACGTCCTGACTTTC.

This clonotype occurred a few times. V and J are TRBV5-1 and TRBJ2-7; 8 bases fit TRBD2. CDR1 is SGHRS, CDR2 YFSETQ, per germline. This CDR3 comprises 16 residues. The V and J ends lost 0 bases and 3 bases, in that order; junction bases with no gene match: 8. CDR3 nucleotide sequence: TGCGCCAGCAGCTTGGAGGGACTAGTTTCGGACTACGAGCAGTACGTC. It encodes CASSLEGLVSDYEQYV.

The chain recombines TRBV20-1 with TRBJ2-5; no clear D gene. The length of the CDR3 is 11 residues. CDR1 DFQATT and CDR2 SNEGSKA come from the germline V gene (reference sequence). V shed 3 bases and J shed 2 bases, with 4 bases lying between them. CDR3 sequence: CSARVQETQYF. CDR3 nucleotide sequence: TGCAGTGCTAGGGTTCAAGAGACCCAGTACTTC.

This clonotype was counted many times. The chain carries TRBV6-5 and TRBJ2-5; D gene unclear. The CDR3 has 11 amino acids. The V gene's germline CDR1 is MNHEY and CDR2 SVGAGI. Trimming took off 5 bases at V and 7 bases at J, with 8 bases between the two ends. Written as DNA, the CDR3 is TGTGCCAGCAGTCAATTAGGGACCCAGTACTTC. Protein: CASSQLGTQYF.

This clonotype has a count of ten or more. The rearrangement joins TRBV27 to TRBJ2-1; the D call may be TRBD1 or TRBD2 (5 bases each). The length of the CDR3 is 14 residues. V lost 5 bases and J lost 2, with 10 bases in between. Germline loops: CDR1 MNHEY, CDR2 SMNVEV (reference sequence). Here the CDR3 reads CASSERGTYNEQFF. The CDR3 nucleotides read TGTGCCAGCAGTGAGAGGGGAACCTACAATGAGCAGTTCTTC.

Regarding this clonotype: One base away lies a much larger clone, so this may be a sequencing read error. This is likely a read error, given that the CDR3 carries no conserved phenylalanine or tryptophan at its end. The chain uses TRBV14 and TRBJ1-6, with a tentative D call TRBD1 (5 bases). The CDR3 is made up of 14 amino acids. Germline assignment: CDR1 SGHDN and CDR2 FVKESK. V dropped 1 base and J dropped 7 bases, with 8 bases sitting between them. The CDR3 DNA sequence: TGTGCCAGCAGCCAAGTCGAGGGGAATTCACCCCTCCACATT. Translating gives CASSQVEGNSPLHI.

This clonotype showed up many times. J is TRBJ2-2 and V is TRBV5-6; D may correspond to TRBD1 or TRBD2 (5 bases each). The length of the CDR3 is 13 residues. V was pared by 3 bases and J by 4 bases, with 7 bases between. Germline V gene lookup returns CDR1 SGHDT and CDR2 YYEEEE. CDR3 sequence: CASSSGPTGELFF. CDR3 in DNA: TGTGCCAGCAGCTCGGGGCCCACCGGGGAGCTGTTTTTT.

This clonotype was seen repeatedly, ten times or more. This chain connects TRBV6-5 to TRBJ2-7, with 13 bases fitting TRBD2. The V gene end was trimmed by 0 bases and the J gene end by 3 bases; junction bases not matched to a gene: 8. Germline loops: CDR1 MNHEY, CDR2 SVGAGI. The CDR3 sequence is 18 residues long. The CDR3 DNA reads TGTGCCAGCAGTTACTCCCGACTAGCGGGAGGTCGGAACTACGAGCAGTACTTC. It translates to CASSYSRLAGGRNYEQYF.

The table lists this clonotype with many counts. The CDR3 DNA follows: TGTGCCAGCAGCTTAGAACGGGGTCTCGAGCAGTACTTC. Protein sequence: CASSLERGLEQYF. The J gene is TRBJ2-7, the V gene TRBV7-9; a weak D match, TRBD2 (5 bases). Germline V gene data show CDR1 as SEHNR and CDR2 as FQNEAQ (reference sequence). V lost 1 base, J lost 6 bases, and 10 bases lay in between. The CDR3 is 13 residues long.

This clonotype was seen ten or more times. The chain joins TRBV7-6 to TRBJ1-1; 7 nucleotides line up with TRBD1. The CDR3 has 13 amino acids. V dropped 5 bases and J dropped 4; count of bases not matched to a gene: 4. Germline CDR1 SGHVS, CDR2 FNYEAQ. This chain's CDR3 is CASSPRGGTEAFF. The CDR3 DNA reads TGTGCCAGCAGCCCCAGGGGGGGCACTGAAGCTTTCTTT.

The chain is built from TRBV3-1 and TRBJ2-4; D unclear. This CDR3 region has 17 residues. V dropped 1 base and J dropped 0 bases, with 13 bases sitting between them. Germline CDR1 reads LGHDT; CDR2 reads YNNKEL (reference sequence). CDR3 DNA sequence: TGTGCCAGCAGCCAAGTTGGACGATTCCTAGCCAAAAACATTCAGTACTTC. It translates to CASSQVGRFLAKNIQYF.

This clonotype was detected ten times or more. The rearrangement uses TRBV12-5 and TRBJ1-2, with TRBD1 matching over 7 bases. V lost 1 base and J lost 7; bases outside the gene matches: 12. Per the germline V gene, CDR1 is LGHNT and CDR2 is FRNRAP. CDR3 length: 16 amino acids. CDR3 residues: CASGLADFDRAAGYTF. For the CDR3, the DNA is TGTGCTAGTGGTTTGGCCGATTTTGACAGGGCGGCTGGCTACACCTTC.

This clonotype was seen a few times. The chain couples TRBV7-2 to TRBJ2-7; TRBD2 might be the D (5 bases). This CDR3 is 13 amino acids long. V lost 0 bases to trimming and J lost 4 bases, with 7 bases between them. Germline CDR1 and CDR2: SGHTA and FQGNSA. CDR3 amino acids: CASSLASAYEQYV. The CDR3, as DNA: TGTGCCAGCAGCTTAGCTAGCGCTTACGAGCAGTACGTC.

This clonotype was recorded at least ten times. The gene calls are TRBV4-1 and TRBJ2-5; 16 bases fit TRBD2. The trim removed 4 bases at V and 2 bases at J, leaving 25 bases unmatched. Looked up from germline, CDR1 is MGHRA and CDR2 is YSYEKL. CDR3 length equals 24 residues. CDR3 region: CASSLFGTSGRAEGLRALQETQYF. The CDR3 bases are TGCGCCAGCAGCCTTTTCGGGACTAGCGGGAGGGCCGAGGGGCTAAGAGCGCTTCAAGAGACCCAGTACTTC.

There are many counts of this clonotype. V usage is TRBV5-4 and J usage is TRBJ2-7; 9 nucleotides line up with TRBD2. The CDR3 is 14 amino acids. Germline trimming cut 0 bases from V and 7 bases from J; bases unmatched to any gene: 5. The germline V gene has CDR1 SGHNT and CDR2 YYREEE (reference sequence). The CDR3 coding sequence is TGTGCCAGCAGCTTGGTTGGCGGGAGGGGAGAGCAGTACGTC. Translated, it gives CASSLVGGRGEQYV.

This clonotype was detected only a few times. The chain has TRBV12-3 or TRBV12-4 and TRBJ2-3; 11 nucleotides align to TRBD2. The CDR3 consists of 15 residues. The V and J ends lost 6 bases and 5 bases, in that order; junction bases with no gene match: 7. The CDR3 here is CASRLTSGSVDTQYF. In DNA, the CDR3 is TGTGCCAGCAGGCTTACTAGCGGGAGTGTAGATACGCAGTATTTT.

This clonotype was detected ten times or more. The V gene is TRBV27, the J gene TRBJ2-3, with 7 positions matching TRBD2. Germline V gives CDR1 MNHEY, CDR2 SMNVEV (reference sequence). V shed 4 bases and J 2 bases; nucleotides not matched to a gene: 3. The CDR3 length is 14 residues. In DNA form, the CDR3 reads TGTGCCAGCAGTTGGGGACTAATCACAGATACGCAGTATTTT. Its protein product is CASSWGLITDTQYF.

This clonotype showed up many times. This chain links TRBV6-2 or TRBV6-3 with TRBJ2-1, with 10 positions matching TRBD2. This CDR3 has 16 amino acids. The V gene's germline CDR1 is MNHEY and CDR2 SVGEGT. V shed 0 bases, J shed 8 bases, and the junction held 7 bases outside the gene matches. The CDR3 spells CASSYSVAGGKDEQFF. The CDR3 DNA is TGTGCCAGCAGTTACTCAGTAGCGGGAGGTAAAGATGAGCAGTTCTTC.

In its sample, this clonotype was seen many times. The rearrangement uses TRBV15 and TRBJ2-7; D is possibly TRBD1 (5 bases). The CDR3 consists of 14 residues. CDR1 and CDR2 (germline): LNHNV, YYDKDF (reference sequence). V gave up 0 bases and J gave up 1 base, with 7 bases separating them. DNA for the CDR3: TGTGCCACCAGCAGAGAAAGGGGATCCTACGAGCAGTACTTC. This translates into CATSRERGSYEQYF. Supplemented by reference TRBV15 and TRBJ2-7, the full variable domain reads DAMVIQNPRYQVTQFGKPVTLSCSQTLNHNVMYWYQQKSSQAPKLLFHYYDKDFNNEADTPDNFQSRRPNTSFCFLDIRSPGLGDTAMYLCATSRERGSYEQYFGPGTRLTVT.

This clonotype was detected ten times or more. This sequence joins TRBV12-3 or TRBV12-4 and TRBJ1-1; D gene uncertain. The CDR3 runs to 12 residues. The ends were cut back, 8 bases at V and 4 bases at J, with 11 bases in the middle. CDR3 residues: CASRLLGTEAFF. As DNA, the CDR3 is TGTGCCAGCCGACTATTGGGCACTGAAGCTTTCTTT.

In regard to this clonotype: This may come from a read error, since a much larger clone is one base off. V gene TRBV14 combines with J gene TRBJ2-5; D may match TRBD1 or TRBD2 (6 bases each). Between the trimmed V and J ends, which lost 1 base and 1 base, there was a span of 13 bases. CDR1 and CDR2 from the germline V gene are SGHDN and FVKESK. This CDR3 contains 16 residues. The CDR3 DNA reads as TGTGCCAGCAGCCAAGGGGGGGCCAGGACCCAAGAGACCCAGTACTTC. It is translated as CASSQGGARTQETQYF. Full variable domain (rest looked up from reference TRBV14 and TRBJ2-5): EAGVTQFPSHSVIEKGQTVTLRCDPISGHDNLYWYRRVMGKEIKFLLHFVKESKQDESGMPNNRFLAERTGGTYSTLKVQPAELEDSGVYFCASSQGGARTQETQYFGPGTRLLVL.

This clonotype showed up many times. The rearrangement joins TRBV30 to TRBJ1-2; 9 nucleotides agree with TRBD1. Germline trimming cut 8 bases from V and 4 bases from J; bases unmatched to any gene: 8. The germline V gene encodes CDR1 GTSNPN and CDR2 SVGIG (reference sequence). The CDR3 is 13 residues long. As DNA, the CDR3 is TGTGCCGGAAGACAGGGGGTCGGCTATGGCTACACCTTC. Translated, it gives CAGRQGVGYGYTF.

In this sample, this clonotype turned up once. The chain couples TRBV18 to TRBJ2-7; maybe TRBD2 (5 bases). The V end was cut by 2 bases, the J end by 12 bases, with 17 bases between. CDR3 length equals 13 residues. From germline, CDR1 is KGHSH and CDR2 LQKENI. The CDR3 DNA reads as TGTGCCAGCTCACCAGGGCAGACTAACGAGTTGTACGTC. Its protein product is CASSPGQTNELYV.

This clonotype was recorded at least ten times. The genes are TRBV6-5 and TRBJ2-3; D gene ambiguous. Germline CDR1 MNHEY, CDR2 SVGAGI. V was trimmed by 4 bases and J by 1 base, leaving 15 bases between them. The CDR3 is 16 amino acids. CDR3 sequence: CASSSTTPGRTDTQYF. As DNA, the CDR3 is TGTGCCAGCAGTTCTACGACTCCCGGTCGCACAGATACGCAGTATTTT.

This clonotype was observed at least ten times. The V gene is TRBV5-1, the J gene TRBJ1-1; 9 positions match TRBD1. Trimming removed 2 bases from V and 1 base from J; junction bases left unmatched: 6. Germline assignment: CDR1 SGHRS and CDR2 YFSETQ. The CDR3 contains 16 residues. The CDR3 sequence: CASSFNRGQWNTEAFF. The CDR3 coding sequence is TGCGCCAGCAGCTTTAACAGGGGGCAGTGGAACACTGAAGCTTTCTTT.

This clonotype was seen only a few times. This chain connects TRBV7-2 to TRBJ2-3; 8 bases are shared with TRBD2. The CDR3 consists of 17 residues. CDR1 and CDR2 from the germline V gene are SGHTA and FQGNSA. The junction had 6 bases not matched to a gene; V was cut back by 0 bases and J by 1 base. The CDR3 loop is CASSLAPRGGGTDTQYF. Here the CDR3 DNA reads TGTGCCAGCAGCTTAGCACCCCGGGGGGGGGGCACAGATACGCAGTATTTT.

Ten or more counts support this clonotype. The rearrangement links TRBV7-2 to TRBJ2-1; D perhaps matches TRBD2 (5 bases). Trimming pared 5 bases from V and 0 bases from J, leaving 11 bases between. Germline CDR1 SGHTA, CDR2 FQGNSA. The CDR3 runs 15 residues. CDR3 sequence reads: CASSPDWNSYNEQFF. The CDR3 DNA reads as TGTGCCAGCAGCCCGGACTGGAACTCCTACAATGAGCAGTTCTTC.

This sequence joins TRBV28 and TRBJ2-3; possibly TRBD1 or TRBD2 for D (6 bases each). Trimming took 7 bases from V and 1 from J, leaving 21 bases between them. The CDR3 has 17 amino acids. From germline, CDR1 is MDHEN and CDR2 SYDVKM. CDR3 in DNA: TGTGCCAGCAATGCGTGGGGGGCATCGGTCGGCACAGATACGCAGTATTTT. Translation gives CASNAWGASVGTDTQYF. The complete variable domain, with remaining parts taken from reference TRBV28 and TRBJ2-3, reads DVKVTQSSRYLVKRTGEKVFLECVQDMDHENMFWYRQDPGLGLRLIYFSYDVKMKEKGDIPEGYSVSREKKERFSLILESASTNQTSMYLCASNAWGASVGTDTQYFGPGTRLTVL.

This clonotype occurred many times. The chain carries TRBV30 and TRBJ2-2, with TRBD2 as a possible D gene (6 bases). Trimming took off 4 bases at V and 1 base at J, with 16 bases between the two ends. CDR3 size: 16 residues. Germline V gene lookup returns CDR1 GTSNPN and CDR2 SVGIG (reference sequence). This CDR3 reads CAWTRRTTMNTGELFF. CDR3 DNA: TGTGCCTGGACTCGGCGGACTACCATGAACACCGGGGAGCTGTTTTTT.

This clonotype appeared a few times. V is TRBV12-3 or TRBV12-4 and J is TRBJ2-1; 9 nucleotides line up with TRBD2. The junction had 20 bases not matched to a gene; V was cut back by 5 bases and J by 6 bases. This CDR3 spans 19 amino acids. The CDR3 DNA reads as TGTGCCAGCAGTCGTAGCGGGAGCCACCGAAAGATCACGAGCAATGAGCAGTTCTTC. Its protein is CASSRSGSHRKITSNEQFF.